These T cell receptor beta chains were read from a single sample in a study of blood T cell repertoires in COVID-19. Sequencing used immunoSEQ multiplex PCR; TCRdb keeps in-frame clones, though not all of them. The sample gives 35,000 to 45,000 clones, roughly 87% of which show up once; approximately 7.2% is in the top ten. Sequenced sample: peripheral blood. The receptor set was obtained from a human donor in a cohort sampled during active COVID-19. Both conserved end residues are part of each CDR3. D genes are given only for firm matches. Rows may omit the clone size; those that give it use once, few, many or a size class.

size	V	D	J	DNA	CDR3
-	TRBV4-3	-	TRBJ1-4	TGCGCCAGCAGCCAAGACCCGCCGGCCCAGGGTAGATATGAAAAACTGTTTTTT	CASSQDPPAQGRYEKLFF
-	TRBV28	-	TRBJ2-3	TGTGCCAGCATCGAGGCCCCCCGCGGGTCAGAAGATACGCAGTATTTT	CASIEAPRGSEDTQYF
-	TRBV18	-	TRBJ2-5	TGTGCCAGCTCACCACCGTCCCGCAGCCAAGAGACCCAGTACTTC	CASSPPSRSQETQYF
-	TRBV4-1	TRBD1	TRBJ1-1	TGCGCCAGCAGCGTATCCGGGACAGTAAACACTGAAGCTTTCTTT	CASSVSGTVNTEAFF
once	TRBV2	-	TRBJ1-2	TGTGCCAGCAGTGAAGCCTTCCTGATCGGTGGCTACACCTTC	CASSEAFLIGGYTF
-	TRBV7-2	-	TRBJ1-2	TGTGCCAGCAGCTTAGAGTCTGGTGGCCAGGGGATCTATGGCTACACCTTC	CASSLESGGQGIYGYTF
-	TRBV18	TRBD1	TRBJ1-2	TGTGCCAGCTCACCAGGGACAGGGGGGAACTATGGCTACACCTTC	CASSPGTGGNYGYTF
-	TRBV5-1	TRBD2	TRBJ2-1	TGCGCCAGCAGGTTTAGCGGGAGCTCCTACAATGAGCAGTTCTTC	CASRFSGSSYNEQFF
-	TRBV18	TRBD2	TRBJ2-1	TGTGCCAGCTCACCACTAGCGGGAGGGCCAAATGAGCAGTTCTTC	CASSPLAGGPNEQFF
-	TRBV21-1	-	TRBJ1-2	TGTGCCAGCAGCGAGGATTGGACAGGGGACTTATTTGAGTATGGCTACACCTTC	CASSEDWTGDLFEYGYTF
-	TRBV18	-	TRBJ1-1	TGTGCCAGCTCTAACCGGACAGTGAACACTGAAGCTTTCTTT	CASSNRTVNTEAFF
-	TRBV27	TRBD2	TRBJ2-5	TGTGCCAGCAGTCTCAAACCAGGACTAGCGGGAACAGAGACCCAGTACTTC	CASSLKPGLAGTETQYF
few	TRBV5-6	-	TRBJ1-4	TGTGCCAGCAGCTGGCGGGTTGCTAATGAAAAACTGTTTTTT	CASSWRVANEKLFF
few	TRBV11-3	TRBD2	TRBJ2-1	TGTGCCAGCAGCCCATTTCGAGGGTCCAGCGGGAAGAGCTCCTACAATGAGCAGTTCTTC	CASSPFRGSSGKSSYNEQFF
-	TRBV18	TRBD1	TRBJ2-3	TGTGCCAGCTCACCAGGGACAGGGGTTTCGAGCACAGATACGCAGTATTTT	CASSPGTGVSSTDTQYF
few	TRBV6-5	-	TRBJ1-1	TGTGCCAGCATGTCATCGGCCAGGACTGAAGCTTTCTTT	CASMSSARTEAFF
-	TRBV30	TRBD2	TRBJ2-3	TGTGCCTGGAGCAGAGCGGGGGCGGGAGATACGCAGTATTTT	CAWSRAGAGDTQYF
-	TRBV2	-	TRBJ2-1	TGTGCCAGCGGACAGTACAATGAGCAGTTCTTC	CASGQYNEQFF
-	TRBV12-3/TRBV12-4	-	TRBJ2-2	TGTGCCAGCAGTTTATCCGGGGCCGGGGAGCTGTTTTTT	CASSLSGAGELFF
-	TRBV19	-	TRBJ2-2	TGTGCCAGTAGTCCCGCAGGGACCGGGGAGCTGTTTTTT	CASSPAGTGELFF
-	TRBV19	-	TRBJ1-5	TGTGCCAGCCGGGATCGAAACAGGGAAGGGAATCAGCCCCAGCATTTT	CASRDRNREGNQPQHF
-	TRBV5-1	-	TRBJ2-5	TGCGCCAGCAGCGCGAACCAAGAGACCCAGTACTTC	CASSANQETQYF
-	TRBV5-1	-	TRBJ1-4	TGCGCCAGCAGCCCCCTGGACAAGCCAACTAATGAAAAACTGTTTTTT	CASSPLDKPTNEKLFF
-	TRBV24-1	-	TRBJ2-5	TGTGCCACCAGTGGAGCCGGGAAAAGGAAAGAGACCCAGTACTTC	CATSGAGKRKETQYF
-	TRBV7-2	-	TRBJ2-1	TGTGCCAGCAGCTTATCCCGGAGCTCCTACAATGAGCAGTTCTTC	CASSLSRSSYNEQFF
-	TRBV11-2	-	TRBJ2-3	TGTGCCAGCAGCTACGCGCCTAGCACAGATACGCAGTATTTT	CASSYAPSTDTQYF
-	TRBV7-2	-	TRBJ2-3	TGTGCCAGCAGCTTAGGCTACAGGTTCGCAGATACGCAGTATTTT	CASSLGYRFADTQYF
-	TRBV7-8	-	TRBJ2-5	TGTGCCAGCAGCCCTGGGAGGCGGGAGACCCAGTACTTC	CASSPGRRETQYF
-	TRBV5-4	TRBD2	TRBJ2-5	TGTGCCAGCAGCTTGGATTCGGTTGGCGGGAGTGAGACCCAGTACTTC	CASSLDSVGGSETQYF
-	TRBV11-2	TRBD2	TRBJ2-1	TGTGCCAGCAGCTTAGATTACGCGGTTAGCGGGGGTGAGCAGTTCTTC	CASSLDYAVSGGEQFF
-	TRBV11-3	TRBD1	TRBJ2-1	TGTGCCAGCAGCCTAAACAGGGGAAACTACAATGAGCAGTTCTTC	CASSLNRGNYNEQFF
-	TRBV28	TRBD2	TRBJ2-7	TGTGCCAGCAGTCCCTCTATCGCGGGACAGAAGAGCGGGAGGACCTACGAGCAGTACTTC	CASSPSIAGQKSGRTYEQYF
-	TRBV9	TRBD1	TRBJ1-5	TGTGCCAGCAGCGACGGACAGGTGCTTCAGCCCCAGCATTTT	CASSDGQVLQPQHF
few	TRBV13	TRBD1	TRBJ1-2	TGTGCCAGCAGCCTCATACAGGGGGCTGCTGGCTACACCTTC	CASSLIQGAAGYTF
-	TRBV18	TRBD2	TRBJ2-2	TGTGCCAGCTCACCAAGGACTAGCGGGAGTTACCCCGGGGAGCTGTTTTTT	CASSPRTSGSYPGELFF
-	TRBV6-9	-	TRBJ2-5	TGTGCCAGCAGTTACCGGACACGCCCAGTAGAACAAGAGACCCAGTACTTC	CASSYRTRPVEQETQYF
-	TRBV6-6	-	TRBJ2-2	TGTGCCCGCCCGGTATTTTTTAACACCGGGGAGCTGTTTTTT	CARPVFFNTGELFF
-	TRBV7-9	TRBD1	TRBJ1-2	TGTGCCAGCAGCCATGGGGACAGGGGGGACGGCTACACCTTC	CASSHGDRGDGYTF
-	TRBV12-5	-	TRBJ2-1	TGTGCTAGTGGTTTGGGGGACGGGGGAAGAGAGGAGCAGTTCTTC	CASGLGDGGREEQFF
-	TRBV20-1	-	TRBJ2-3	TGCAGTGCTAGTGGTCTTTTGGGGGCCCCTCCCGATACGCAGTATTTT	CSASGLLGAPPDTQYF
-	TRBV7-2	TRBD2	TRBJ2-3	TGTGCCAGCAGGACCTTAGCGGGAGGGGCAGATACGCAGTATTTT	CASRTLAGGADTQYF
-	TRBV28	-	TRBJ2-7	TGTGCCAGCAGTTTGGTCGGGGGCGGGAGCTACGAGCAGTACTTC	CASSLVGGGSYEQYF
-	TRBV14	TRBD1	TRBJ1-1	TGTGCCAGCAGCCAGCAGGGGGTTTGGGCTTTCTTT	CASSQQGVWAFF
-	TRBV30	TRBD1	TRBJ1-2	TGTGCCTGGAGACCGGGACAGGGGGCAAACTATGGCTACACCTTC	CAWRPGQGANYGYTF
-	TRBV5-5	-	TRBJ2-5	TGTGCCAGCAGCTTGGAGGTGGGCAGGGAGACCCAGTACTTC	CASSLEVGRETQYF
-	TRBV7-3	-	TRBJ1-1	TGTGCCAGCAGCTTAACCTCGGCGGACACTGAAGCTTTCTTT	CASSLTSADTEAFF
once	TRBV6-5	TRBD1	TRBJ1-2	TGTGCCAGCAGCCAGGGACAGCCTAACTATGGCTACACCTTC	CASSQGQPNYGYTF